The T cell receptor beta chain described here comes from a study of cytomegalovirus exposure and HLA in healthy donors. 13 Jbeta primers and 60 Vbeta primers were used for the PCR. Clones were read by immunoSEQ multiplex PCR, and TCRdb kept only the in-frame ones, dropping some. The profile shows approximately 160,000 clones, 80% of them singletons. Study results and caveats: Several V segments, TRBV6-2 and TRBV6-3 among them, could not be told apart and were dropped.

In the case of this clone: Its antigen remains unidentified.

V lost 3 bases and J 6 bases, leaving 6 bases between the germline ends. The CDR3 consists of 13 residues. CDR1 is MRHNA and CDR2 is SNTAGT in the germline V gene. V and J are TRBV6-4 and TRBJ1-6; no reliable D call. The TCR comes from a man between 25 and 39 years old in good health and CMV-seropositive. Material: PBMCs. DNA of the CDR3: TGTGCCAGCAGTGAGTCTCGTAATTCACCCCTCCACTTT. Its protein product is CASSESRNSPLHF.